The present T cell receptor (beta chain) was sequenced within a study of CD8+ T cells in alopecia areata. The sequencing template was cDNA reverse transcribed from extracted RNA. Sequenced by immunoSEQ multiplex PCR; TCRdb stores in-frame clones only, minus some. The sample holds roughly 150,000 clones, 40% to 60% seen once. This specimen was CD8+ T cells sorted from blood, taken at week 0. The TCR sequence derives from a human donor with alopecia areata.

The CDR3 loop reads CASGQDQPQHF. CDR3 in DNA: TGTGCCAGCGGGCAGGATCAGCCCCAGCATTTT. This chain uses TRBV6-5 with TRBJ1-5, with unresolved D. From germline, CDR1 is MNHEY and CDR2 SVGAGI. This CDR3 has 11 residues. Trimming stripped 8 bases from V and 5 bases from J, with 7 bases between.